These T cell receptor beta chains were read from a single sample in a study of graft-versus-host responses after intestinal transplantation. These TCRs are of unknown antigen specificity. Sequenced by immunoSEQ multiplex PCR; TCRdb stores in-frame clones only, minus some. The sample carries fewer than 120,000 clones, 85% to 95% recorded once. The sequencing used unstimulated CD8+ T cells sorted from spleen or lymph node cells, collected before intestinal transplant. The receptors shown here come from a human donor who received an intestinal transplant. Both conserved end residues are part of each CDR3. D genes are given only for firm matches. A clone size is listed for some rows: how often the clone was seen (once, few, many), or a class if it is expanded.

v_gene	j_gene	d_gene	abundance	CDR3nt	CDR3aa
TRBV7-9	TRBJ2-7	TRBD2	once	TGTGCCAGCGGGACTAGCGGGAGCTCCTACGAGCAGTACTTC	CASGTSGSSYEQYF
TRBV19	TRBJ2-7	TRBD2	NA	TGTGCCAGTAGTGGGACCATAGCGGGAGTCTACGAGCAGTACTTC	CASSGTIAGVYEQYF
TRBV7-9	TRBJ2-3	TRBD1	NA	TGTGCCAGCAGCTTAGATCCAGGGGGAATGTCAGATACGCAGTATTTT	CASSLDPGGMSDTQYF
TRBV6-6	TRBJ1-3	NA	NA	TGTGCCAGCAGGTTTCCGGGACGACGCCCTGTAAACACCATATATTTT	CASRFPGRRPVNTIYF
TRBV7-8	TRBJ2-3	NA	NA	TGTGCCAGCAGCTTAGCTCAGGGTTTGGATACGCAGTATTTT	CASSLAQGLDTQYF
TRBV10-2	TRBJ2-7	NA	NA	TGCGCCAGCAGGGAGCCCGACTACGAGCAGTACTTC	CASREPDYEQYF
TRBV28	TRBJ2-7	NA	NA	TGTGCCAGCAGTTTAATCAGGCAGCCCCACGAGCAGTACTTC	CASSLIRQPHEQYF
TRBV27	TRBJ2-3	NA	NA	TGTGCCAGCAGCCCCAGGACCGGGGGAGATACGCAGTATTTT	CASSPRTGGDTQYF
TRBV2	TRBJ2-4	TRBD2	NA	TGTGCCAGCAGTCTAGCGGGCAACAAAAACATTCAGTACTTC	CASSLAGNKNIQYF
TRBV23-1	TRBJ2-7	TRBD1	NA	TGCGCCAGCTCAAGGACAGGGCCCCCCTACGAGCAGTACTTC	CASSRTGPPYEQYF
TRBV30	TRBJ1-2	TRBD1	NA	TGTGCCTGGAGTACTTGGGACAGGGAGAGTGATGGCTACACCTTC	CAWSTWDRESDGYTF
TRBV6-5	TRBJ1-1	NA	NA	TGTGCCAGCAGCCCCAATCCTACACCGAACACTGAAGCTTTCTTT	CASSPNPTPNTEAFF
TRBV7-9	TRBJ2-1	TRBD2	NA	TGTGCCAGCAGCTTAGGGGGTAGCGGGAGCTATGAGCAGTTCTTC	CASSLGGSGSYEQFF
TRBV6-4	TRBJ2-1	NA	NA	TGTGCCACCCTAATATACGGGCAGACGTTCTTC	CATLIYGQTFF
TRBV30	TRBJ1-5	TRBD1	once	TGTGCCTGGACTAAAGGGACAGGAAGGCGTCAGCCCCAGCATTTT	CAWTKGTGRRQPQHF
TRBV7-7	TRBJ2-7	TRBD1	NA	TGTGCTAGCAGCCCCGGACAGGGAACATACGAGCAGTACTTC	CASSPGQGTYEQYF
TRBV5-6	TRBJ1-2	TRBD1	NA	TGTGCCAGCACCCCAGAGCAGGGGGCTTTTAACTATGGCTACACCTTC	CASTPEQGAFNYGYTF
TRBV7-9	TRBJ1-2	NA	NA	TGTGCCAGCAGCCCGGGGGCGGTCTATGGCTACACCTTC	CASSPGAVYGYTF
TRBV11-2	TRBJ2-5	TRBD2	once	TGTGCCAGCAGCTTAGAGAATAGCGGGTGGGAGACCCAGTACTTC	CASSLENSGWETQYF
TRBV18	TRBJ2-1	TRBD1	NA	TGTGCCAGCTCACCAGACATGACAGGGGAGAGGGACAATGAGCAGTTCTTC	CASSPDMTGERDNEQFF
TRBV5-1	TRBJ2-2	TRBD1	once	TGCGCCAGCAGCGTACCCGGGACAGGGAGCACCGGGGAGCTGTTTTTT	CASSVPGTGSTGELFF
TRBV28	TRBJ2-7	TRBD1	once	TGTGCCAGCAGCCGATGCGACAGGGCCTCCTACGAGCAGTACTTC	CASSRCDRASYEQYF
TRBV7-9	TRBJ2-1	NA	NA	TGTGCCAGCAGCTTTCCGAATGAGCAGTTCTTC	CASSFPNEQFF
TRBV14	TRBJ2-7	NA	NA	TGTGCCAGCAGCCGACCGATGGACCGGGAGCAGTACTTC	CASSRPMDREQYF
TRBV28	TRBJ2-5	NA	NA	TGTGCCAGCATGGGGGTTGCAAAGACCCAGTACTTC	CASMGVAKTQYF
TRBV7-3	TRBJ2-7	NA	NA	TGTGCCAGCAGCCGGGCGGAATCCTACGAGCAGTACTTC	CASSRAESYEQYF
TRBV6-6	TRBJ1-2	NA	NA	TGTGCCAGCAGTCACGCTTCCATCTATGGCTACACCTTC	CASSHASIYGYTF
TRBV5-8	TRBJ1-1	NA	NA	TGTGCCAGCTACCGGACGGTAAACACTGAAGCTTTCTTT	CASYRTVNTEAFF
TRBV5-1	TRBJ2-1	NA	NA	TGCGCCAGCAGCCCGCCAGGACTCGAGCAGTTCTTC	CASSPPGLEQFF
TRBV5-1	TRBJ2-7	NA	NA	TGCGCCAGCAGCTTGGAGGCAGGGAACCCCTACGAGCAGTACTTC	CASSLEAGNPYEQYF
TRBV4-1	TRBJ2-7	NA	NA	TGCGCCAGCAGCCAAGCCACAGGGTCGACCTACGAGCAGTACTTC	CASSQATGSTYEQYF
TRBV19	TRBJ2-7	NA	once	TGTGCCAGTAGTATGGTACCGAGGAGCTCCTGCGAGCAGTACTTC	CASSMVPRSSCEQYF
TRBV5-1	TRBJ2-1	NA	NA	TGCGCCAGCCGGGGGTCCACCTACAATGAGCAGTTCTTC	CASRGSTYNEQFF
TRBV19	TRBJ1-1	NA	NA	TGTGCCAGTACACAGGGTCCCACTGAAGCTTTCTTT	CASTQGPTEAFF
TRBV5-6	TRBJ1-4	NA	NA	TGTGCCAGCAGCGGAGGGCTGGGGGGTGAAAAACTGTTTTTT	CASSGGLGGEKLFF
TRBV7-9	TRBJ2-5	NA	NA	TGTGCCAGCACAACCCCTCTTGAGTCGGGGACCCAGTACTTC	CASTTPLESGTQYF
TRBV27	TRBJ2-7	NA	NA	TGTGCCAGCAGTCCTTGGGCAGGAGGTTCCTACGAGCAGTACTTC	CASSPWAGGSYEQYF
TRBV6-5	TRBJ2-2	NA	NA	TGTGCCAGCAGTTACGGCTACAACACCGGGGAGCTGTTTTTT	CASSYGYNTGELFF
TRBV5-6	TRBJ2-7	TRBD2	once	TGTGCCAGCAGCTTGGCTAGCGGTACCTACGAGCAGTACTTC	CASSLASGTYEQYF
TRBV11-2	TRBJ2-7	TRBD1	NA	TGTGCCAGCAGGGGACAGGGGCTGTACGAGCAGTACTTC	CASRGQGLYEQYF
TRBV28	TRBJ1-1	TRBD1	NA	TGTGCCAGCAGTTTCGGAGACAGGGTCGGAACTGAAGCTTTCTTT	CASSFGDRVGTEAFF
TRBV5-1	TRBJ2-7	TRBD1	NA	TGCGCCAGCAGCTCTGGACAGGGGGCCCAATACGAGCAGTACTTC	CASSSGQGAQYEQYF
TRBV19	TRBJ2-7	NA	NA	TGTGCCAGTAGTATAGGGGGGACTTACGGCTACGAGCAGTACTTC	CASSIGGTYGYEQYF
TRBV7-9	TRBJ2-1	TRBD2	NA	TGTGCCAGCAGCCAAAGGACTAGCTCCTACAATGAGCAGTTCTTC	CASSQRTSSYNEQFF
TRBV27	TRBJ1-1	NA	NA	TGTGCCAGCAGTTGGGATATCAACACTGAAGCTTTCTTT	CASSWDINTEAFF
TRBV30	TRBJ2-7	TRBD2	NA	TGTGCCTGGAGTGTAACTAGCGGCTACGAGCAGTACTTC	CAWSVTSGYEQYF
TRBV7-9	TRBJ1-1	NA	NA	TGTGCCAGCAGCTTAGACAGGTTGATGACTGAAGCTTTCTTT	CASSLDRLMTEAFF
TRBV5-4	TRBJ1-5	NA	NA	TGTGCCAGCAGCTTGACGGGGGAGGGAAATCAGCCCCAGCATTTT	CASSLTGEGNQPQHF
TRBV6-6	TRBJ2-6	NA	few	TGTGCCAGCAGCTTGGCCCCCTCTGGGGCCAACGTCCTGACTTTC	CASSLAPSGANVLTF
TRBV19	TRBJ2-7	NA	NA	TGTGCCAGTAGCCAGGGGCAGGCTACCTACGAGCAGTACTTC	CASSQGQATYEQYF
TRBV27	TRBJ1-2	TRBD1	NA	TGTGCCAGCAGTTTACAGGGGACAGGGGGAAACTATGGCTACACCTTC	CASSLQGTGGNYGYTF
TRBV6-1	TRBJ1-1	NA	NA	TGTGCCAGCAGCGGTGCGGGTTATGCTTTCTTT	CASSGAGYAFF
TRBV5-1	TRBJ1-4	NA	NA	TGCGCCAGCAGCGCAGGACAGAATAATGAAAAACTGTTTTTT	CASSAGQNNEKLFF
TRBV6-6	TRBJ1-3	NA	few	TGTGCCAGCAGCCAGGGCTCTGGAAACACCATATATTTT	CASSQGSGNTIYF
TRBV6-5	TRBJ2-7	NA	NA	TGTGCCAGCAGTCACAGGGACTCCTACGAGCAGTACTTC	CASSHRDSYEQYF